One sample yielded the 18 T cell receptor beta chains listed below, sequenced in a study of blood T cell repertoires in COVID-19. TCRdb's table, derived via immunoSEQ multiplex PCR, lists solely in-frame clones and lacks some. The sample holds about 400,000 clones, more than 70% seen once. The sample comprised peripheral blood. These receptor sequences come from a man aged 40-49 years with acute or convalescent COVID-19.

This clone was seen just once. The chain combines TRBV28 with TRBJ2-1; 8 bases are a match to TRBD1. The ends lost 5 bases at V and 5 bases at J; junction bases unmatched: 17. Germline V lookup: CDR1 MDHEN, CDR2 SYDVKM. The CDR3 contains 18 residues. CDR3 sequence: CASSRRTGSLHTHNEQFF. For the CDR3, the DNA is TGTGCCAGCAGTCGTAGGACAGGGTCCCTCCACACACACAATGAGCAGTTCTTC.

This chain uses TRBV29-1 with TRBJ1-1; D gene unclear. The CDR3 is 12 amino acids. The germline V and J ends were trimmed by 5 bases and 1 base, with 8 bases remaining between them. CDR1 is SQVTM and CDR2 is ANQGSEA in the germline V gene. The CDR3 reads CSVLPGNTEAFF. The CDR3 nucleotides are TGCAGCGTTCTTCCAGGGAACACTGAAGCTTTCTTT.

The chain recombines TRBV7-2 with TRBJ2-1; D is possibly TRBD2 (5 bases). V was shortened by 5 bases and J by 8 bases, with 16 bases between the two germline ends. CDR3 size: 14 residues. Germline assignment: CDR1 SGHTA and CDR2 FQGNSA. In DNA form, the CDR3 reads TGTGCCAGCAGCCCCGAGGGAGACGTCTATGAGCAGTTCTTC. It specifies CASSPEGDVYEQFF.

The J gene is TRBJ2-2, the V gene TRBV6-5; D gene unclear. CDR1 and CDR2 from the germline V gene are MNHEY and SVGAGI. CDR3 length: 14 amino acids. V was pared by 6 bases and J by 3 bases, with 11 bases between. The CDR3 nucleotides read TGTGCCAGCAGAGGAGAACTTTACACCGGGGAGCTGTTTTTT. Its translation is CASRGELYTGELFF.

V and J are TRBV28 and TRBJ2-3; 13 nucleotides match TRBD2. Germline V gene data show CDR1 as MDHEN and CDR2 as SYDVKM. The CDR3 loop spans 17 amino acids. The V segment lost 2 bases and the J segment 0 bases; nucleotides outside the gene matches: 2. CDR3 in DNA: TGTGCCAGCAGTTTAACTAGCGGGGGGGTTAGCACAGATACGCAGTATTTT. It specifies CASSLTSGGVSTDTQYF.

The genes are TRBV27 and TRBJ2-1; weak D call: TRBD2 (6 bases). The germline gives CDR1 MNHEY, CDR2 SMNVEV (reference sequence). Trimming stripped 6 bases from V and 6 bases from J, with 18 bases between. The CDR3 consists of 15 residues. The CDR3 sequence: CASREPGLLINEQFF. CDR3 bases: TGTGCCAGCAGGGAGCCGGGACTCCTTATCAATGAGCAGTTCTTC.

This chain joins TRBV7-2 and TRBJ2-1; 9 bases map to TRBD2. The CDR3 runs 18 residues. V dropped 7 bases and J dropped 0; count of bases not matched to a gene: 13. In germline, CDR1 is SGHTA, CDR2 FQGNSA. CDR3 DNA: TGTGCCAGCACCCAAGTGTCCAGCGGGGGGTTCTCCTACAATGAGCAGTTCTTC. Its protein product is CASTQVSSGGFSYNEQFF.

CDR3 amino acids: CASSQSKRAGGYDSTDTQYF. CDR3 sequence (DNA): TGTGCCAGCAGCCAATCGAAAAGAGCGGGGGGGTACGATAGCACAGATACGCAGTATTTT. V usage is TRBV3-1 (or the pseudogene TRBV3-2) and J usage is TRBJ2-3, with 10 bases fitting TRBD2. Germline values: CDR1 LGHDT, CDR2 YNNKEL (reference sequence). The CDR3 has 20 amino acids. V dropped 2 bases and J dropped 0; count of bases not matched to a gene: 14.

The chain is built from TRBV4-1 and TRBJ2-3; D unclear. The V end lost 1 base, the J end lost 0 bases, and 5 bases lay between the germline ends. Germline V gives CDR1 MGHRA, CDR2 YSYEKL. This CDR3 spans 14 amino acids. CDR3 sequence (DNA): TGCGCCAGCAGCCAAGGGCGGAGCACAGATACGCAGTATTTT. This gives the protein CASSQGRSTDTQYF.

The J gene is TRBJ2-7, the V gene TRBV19; 7 bases agree with TRBD1. V was pared by 5 bases and J by 6 bases, with 7 bases of the junction left unmatched. Looked up from germline, CDR1 is LNHDA and CDR2 is SQIVND (reference sequence). The CDR3 loop spans 13 amino acids. The CDR3 protein is CASSPTGLGEQYF. The CDR3 region has the DNA TGTGCCAGTAGTCCGACAGGGCTGGGCGAGCAGTACTTC. The full variable domain, its missing parts supplied by reference TRBV19 and TRBJ2-7, is DGGITQSPKYLFRKEGQNVTLSCEQNLNHDAMYWYRQDPGQGLRLIYYSQIVNDFQKGDIAEGYSVSREKKESFPLTVTSAQKNPTAFYLCASSPTGLGEQYFGPGTRLTVT.

The chain has TRBV6-5 and TRBJ1-5; D gene ambiguous. The CDR3 loop spans 13 amino acids. Germline loops: CDR1 MNHEY, CDR2 SVGAGI. The V end lost 6 bases, the J end lost 7 bases, and 13 bases lay between the germline ends. Here the CDR3 reads CASSPSPSQPQHF. DNA of the CDR3: TGTGCCAGCAGCCCCTCTCCGTCCCAGCCCCAGCATTTT.

This sequence joins TRBV6-5 and TRBJ1-2, with 9 positions matching TRBD1. This CDR3 has 14 amino acids. Germline lookup yields CDR1 MNHEY and CDR2 SVGAGI. The V segment lost 7 bases and the J segment 6 bases; nucleotides outside the gene matches: 9. CDR3 sequence reads: CASILDRGWDGYTF. The CDR3 DNA is TGTGCCAGCATCTTGGACAGGGGATGGGATGGCTACACCTTC.

The V call is TRBV4-1, the J call TRBJ2-2; 7 positions match TRBD1. The CDR3 contains 15 residues. Germline CDR1 reads MGHRA; CDR2 reads YSYEKL. J gave up 1 base and V 5 bases, and 4 bases lay outside the gene matches. The DNA for the CDR3 is TGCGCCAGCAGCTCCCGGGACAGGAACACCGGGGAGCTGTTTTTT. It encodes CASSSRDRNTGELFF.

The V and J genes are TRBV19 and TRBJ2-3; 8 bases are shared with TRBD2. Looked up from germline, CDR1 is LNHDA and CDR2 is SQIVND (reference sequence). V lost 7 bases and J lost 5; bases outside the gene matches: 14. This CDR3 is 16 amino acids long. CDR3 loop: CASKGSGTAGGDTQYF. The CDR3 region has the DNA TGTGCCAGTAAAGGTAGCGGGACCGCGGGGGGAGATACGCAGTATTTT.

The chain uses TRBV27 and TRBJ1-6; TRBD1 is a possible D gene (5 bases). The CDR3 spans 14 residues. Per germline, CDR1 MNHEY and CDR2 SMNVEV (reference sequence). Trimming left V 9 bases short and J 8 bases short, with 17 bases between. The CDR3 loop is CASSQGGTDSPLHF. The DNA of the CDR3 is TGTGCCAGTAGCCAGGGAGGGACTGATTCACCCCTCCACTTT.

The sample holds a few counts of this clone. The chain employs TRBV3-1 (or the pseudogene TRBV3-2) and TRBJ1-4; D not certain. Germline V gene lookup returns CDR1 LGHDT and CDR2 YNNKEL (reference sequence). V shed 2 bases and J shed 1 base, with 8 bases lying between them. The CDR3 runs 15 residues. CDR3 DNA: TGTGCCAGCAGCCAAAGTCCGGGAACTAATGAAAAACTGTTTTTT. Translating gives CASSQSPGTNEKLFF.

The chain uses TRBV30 and TRBJ2-2; 9 positions agree with TRBD1. Per the germline V gene, CDR1 is GTSNPN and CDR2 is SVGIG (reference sequence). CDR3 length: 15 residues. The junction had 8 bases not matched to a gene; V was cut back by 3 bases and J by 6 bases. The CDR3 DNA sequence: TGTGCCTGGAGCCACAGGGGGCCCACGGCCGGGGAGCTGTTTTTT. Residues: CAWSHRGPTAGELFF.

The chain couples TRBV13 to TRBJ1-1; TRBD1 might be the D (5 bases). The CDR3 consists of 14 residues. Germline lookup yields CDR1 PRHDT and CDR2 FYEKMQ (reference sequence). V lost 5 bases and J lost 3, with 13 bases in between. The CDR3 DNA sequence: TGTGCCAGCAGCCCAGGGCCGGGTCACACTGAAGCTTTCTTT. Amino acid sequence: CASSPGPGHTEAFF.